This TCR beta chain was documented in a study of post-analysis software for immune sequencing data. Study information: The disease courses spanned relapsing-remitting, secondary progressive and progressive-relapsing forms of multiple sclerosis. The study, taken as a whole, reports: TRBV segments more frequent in patients than in controls numbered five and included TRBV5-6, TRBV5-1 and TRBV20-1.

CDR3 size: 12 residues. V gave up 2 bases and J gave up 9 bases, with 8 bases separating them. CDR1 MNHNY and CDR2 SVGAGI come from the germline V gene (reference sequence). Note on this clonotype: What it recognizes is unknown.

Built from TCR beta cDNA, the libraries had unique molecular identifiers in them. Some 500,000 cDNA molecules were obtained per 1 to 10 million input T cells. TCRdb re-analysed the PCR reads in MiXCR, keeping a single row per CDR3 protein. In the table there are about 820,000 distinct CDR3 sequences, approximately 53% of which are singletons. This receptor was taken from a girl aged 10-17 years with multiple sclerosis. Material for sequencing was blood. The gene calls are TRBV6-6 and TRBJ2-1, with no clear D. Here the CDR3 DNA reads TGTGCCAGCAGTTACAATTATCTTGAGCAGTTCTTC. This codes for CASSYNYLEQFF.